These 10 T cell receptor beta chains came from one sample sequenced in a study of shared clonotypes between healthy human individuals. TCRdb's table, derived via immunoSEQ multiplex PCR, lists solely in-frame clones and lacks some. The data contain around 500,000 clones, about 85% of them seen just once; the ten biggest clones take up over 9.5%. Sequencing was done on a sample of PBMCs. These receptors were taken from a woman in her forties in good health. Some clones in this sample may be carry-over from other donors' samples.

V usage is TRBV28 and J usage is TRBJ1-2; TRBD1 agrees at 10 bases. This CDR3 is built from 16 residues. Germline CDR1 is MDHEN and CDR2 is SYDVKM. Germline trimming cut 5 bases from V and 5 bases from J; bases unmatched to any gene: 11. The CDR3 reads CASSRTHPGQGYGYTF. CDR3 in DNA: TGTGCCAGCAGTCGAACCCACCCGGGACAGGGGTATGGCTACACCTTC.

This chain joins TRBV11-3 and TRBJ2-1, with 8 bases aligning to TRBD2. V lost 0 bases, J lost 4 bases, and 5 bases stayed unmatched. The CDR3 length is 16 residues. Germline V gene data show CDR1 as SGHNT and CDR2 as YENEEA. CDR3 DNA: TGTGCCAGCAGCTTAGATACTAGCGGAGATTACAATGAGCAGTTCTTC. Residues: CASSLDTSGDYNEQFF.

This clone came up a few times. This likely traces to a read error, being one base from a far larger clone. Other nucleotide sequences from this sample produce the same CDR3. The chain couples TRBV28 to TRBJ1-1, with D hard to call. Germline V CDR1 and CDR2: MDHEN, SYDVKM. The length of the CDR3 is 15 residues. V was shortened by 7 bases and J by 3 bases, with 18 bases between the two germline ends. The CDR3 spells CASNPGDLWDTEAFF. The CDR3 region has the DNA TGTGCCAGCAATCCGGGTGACTTGTGGGACACTGAAGCTTTCTTT.

This clone was detected ten times or more. In the same sample, other DNA sequences code for this CDR3. V gene TRBV11-2 combines with J gene TRBJ2-3; TRBD2 agrees at 8 bases. This CDR3 is built from 18 residues. Germline V gives CDR1 SGHAT, CDR2 FQNNGV. V lost 7 bases to trimming and J lost 1 base; unmatched junction nucleotides: 16. CDR3 in DNA: TGTGCCAGCACCCGTTGGCGGTTAGCGGGACCAGGCACAGATACGCAGTATTTT. Amino acids: CASTRWRLAGPGTDTQYF. Based on the CDR3 plus reference TRBV11-2 and TRBJ2-3, the full variable domain is EAGVAQSPRYKIIEKRQSVAFWCNPISGHATLYWYQQILGQGPKLLIQFQNNGVVDDSQLPKDRFSAERLKGVDSTLKIQPAKLEDSAVYLCASTRWRLAGPGTDTQYFGPGTRLTVL.

In its sample, this clone was seen once. The chain uses TRBV7-8 and TRBJ1-5, with 10 bases matching TRBD1. The CDR3 is 15 residues long. J was trimmed by 6 bases and V by 2 bases; bases with no gene match: 4. Germline-derived CDR1 and CDR2 are SGHVS and FQNEAQ. CDR3 loop: CASSLPGQGPQPQHF. CDR3 DNA: TGTGCCAGCAGCTTACCGGGACAGGGGCCTCAGCCCCAGCATTTT.

This sequence joins TRBV2 and TRBJ1-5; no reliable D call. V was pared by 4 bases and J by 3 bases, with 7 bases between. CDR3 length: 13 residues. Looked up from germline, CDR1 is SNHLY and CDR2 is FYNNEI. CDR3 sequence: CASSGRTNQPQHF. The CDR3 DNA reads TGTGCCAGCAGTGGACGGACCAATCAGCCCCAGCATTTT.

This clone was counted many times. The CDR3 DNA sequence: TGTGCCAGCAGTTACTCTGGGGAGGTAAGGCGGTTCTTC. This encodes CASSYSGEVRRFF. The rearrangement uses TRBV6-6 and TRBJ2-1; perhaps TRBD2 as D (6 bases). Germline V CDR1 and CDR2: MNHNY, SVGAGI (reference sequence). Trimming removed 0 bases from V and 15 bases from J, with 15 bases in between. CDR3 length: 13 residues.

On this clone: The likely explanation is a read error, given a far larger clone one base away. Different DNA sequences within this sample yield the same CDR3. The genes are TRBV4-1 and TRBJ1-2; possible D gene TRBD1, 6 bases. The CDR3 has 14 residues. Germline-derived CDR1 and CDR2 are MGHRA and YSYEKL. DNA for the CDR3: TGCGCTAGCAGCCGGGAGCCACAGGGTTTTGGCTACACCTTC. Translation: CASSREPQGFGYTF.

CDR3: CASSIATGRTNEKLFF. Written as DNA, the CDR3 is TGTGCCAGTAGTATCGCCACAGGGAGGACTAATGAAAAACTGTTTTTT. The chain carries TRBV19 and TRBJ1-4, with D maybe TRBD1 (6 bases). The CDR3 spans 16 residues. V gave up 3 bases and J gave up 2 bases, with 13 bases separating them. Germline CDR1 reads LNHDA; CDR2 reads SQIVND (reference sequence).

The chain has TRBV28 and TRBJ2-7; D is unresolved. CDR1 is MDHEN and CDR2 is SYDVKM in the germline V gene. V was shortened by 6 bases and J by 6 bases, with 15 bases between the two germline ends. The CDR3 length is 13 residues. The CDR3 region is CASRTSLVLEQYF. CDR3 nucleotide sequence: TGTGCCAGCAGGACGTCCCTTGTGCTCGAGCAGTACTTC.